The T cell receptor beta chain described here comes from a study of early T cells in non-severe SARS-CoV-2 infection. MiXCR, run by TCRdb on the 5' RACE reads, gives a single entry per CDR3 protein. The top ten clones hold 0.95% to 1.5% of a sample with around 100,000 distinct CDR3 sequences, 16% of them seen once. The CDR3 is 14 residues long. Germline V CDR1 and CDR2: SGHTA, FQGNSA. Unmatched junction bases numbered 2, after V lost 5 bases and J lost 3 bases. The specimen was whole blood. V usage is TRBV7-2 and J usage is TRBJ2-5, with 11 bases identical to TRBD2. This sequence was found in an adult who was a healthcare worker with PCR-confirmed SARS-CoV-2 infection or an uninfected control (not recorded which). CDR3 sequence: CASSPGLAEETQYF. Here the CDR3 DNA reads TGTGCCAGCAGCCCGGGACTAGCGGAAGAGACCCAGTACTTC.